This is a list of T cell receptor beta chains from one sample in a study of OX40 agonist ivuxolimab in advanced cancers. Here immunoSEQ multiplex PCR was the method, and the copy in TCRdb shows in-frame clones only, minus some. The sample holds approximately 66,000 clones, about 85% seen once. This specimen was CD4+ or CD8+ T cells sorted from blood, taken in a trial of the OX40 agonist ivuxolimab. The receptors derive from an adult with an advanced solid tumor such as melanoma, head and neck, liver or kidney cancer. CDR3s include the opening cysteine and the closing phenylalanine or tryptophan.

CDR3 protein: CASSQTGDYGYTF; CDR3 length: 13; V gene: TRBV4-2; J gene: TRBJ1-2
CDR3 protein: CASSLMGTGELFF; CDR3 length: 13; V gene: TRBV13; J gene: TRBJ2-2
CDR3 protein: CASSVSSYNSPLHF; CDR3 length: 14; V gene: TRBV10-2; J gene: TRBJ1-6
CDR3 protein: CASSSWTSGGSYNEQFF; CDR3 length: 17; V gene: TRBV27; J gene: TRBJ2-1
CDR3 protein: CASSAIAGSYEQYF; CDR3 length: 14; V gene: TRBV11-2; J gene: TRBJ2-7
CDR3 protein: CASSFRDRGLQETQYF; CDR3 length: 16; V gene: TRBV5-1; J gene: TRBJ2-5
CDR3 protein: CASSLGREPYNEQFF; CDR3 length: 15; V gene: TRBV7-2; J gene: TRBJ2-1
CDR3 protein: CASSPAGGWGGSGANVLTF; CDR3 length: 19; V gene: TRBV7-2; J gene: TRBJ2-6
CDR3 protein: CASRTKGGDREYEQYF; CDR3 length: 16; V gene: TRBV5-5; J gene: TRBJ2-7
CDR3 protein: CASSVTGGWNEQFF; CDR3 length: 14; V gene: TRBV9; J gene: TRBJ2-1
CDR3 protein: CASSRVDRFGNTIYF; CDR3 length: 15; V gene: TRBV4-2; J gene: TRBJ1-3
CDR3 protein: CASTLGSSTGELFF; CDR3 length: 14; V gene: TRBV7-9; J gene: TRBJ2-2
CDR3 protein: CASSLRTGVAEAFF; CDR3 length: 14; V gene: TRBV5-5; J gene: TRBJ1-1
CDR3 protein: CASSLGGALGTGELFF; CDR3 length: 16; V gene: TRBV11-3; J gene: TRBJ2-2
CDR3 protein: CASSLQQPGFYEQYF; CDR3 length: 15; V gene: TRBV28; J gene: TRBJ2-7
CDR3 protein: CASSLAEGQGPKNTEAFF; CDR3 length: 18; V gene: TRBV11-2; J gene: TRBJ1-1
CDR3 protein: CASSQVLRETQYF; CDR3 length: 13; V gene: TRBV4-1; J gene: TRBJ2-5
CDR3 protein: CASSSPEGVGYGYTF; CDR3 length: 15; V gene: TRBV7-9; J gene: TRBJ1-2
CDR3 protein: CASSLGGGHTEAFF; CDR3 length: 14; V gene: TRBV11-2; J gene: TRBJ1-1
CDR3 protein: CASSLIGNEQFF; CDR3 length: 12; V gene: TRBV7-3; J gene: TRBJ2-1
CDR3 protein: CASSGDRGNTIYF; CDR3 length: 13; V gene: TRBV7-2; J gene: TRBJ1-3
CDR3 protein: CAWSEGGSIHEQYF; CDR3 length: 14; V gene: TRBV30; J gene: .
CDR3 protein: CASSLQGALYEQYF; CDR3 length: 14; V gene: TRBV5-6; J gene: TRBJ2-7
CDR3 protein: CASSIDGTGSSYNEQFF; CDR3 length: 17; V gene: TRBV19; J gene: TRBJ2-1
CDR3 protein: CSVVRYTGELFF; CDR3 length: 12; V gene: TRBV29-1; J gene: TRBJ2-2
CDR3 protein: CASSIIGGRETQYF; CDR3 length: 14; V gene: TRBV19; J gene: TRBJ2-5
CDR3 protein: CASSLAGGLNTGELFF; CDR3 length: 16; V gene: TRBV5-1; J gene: TRBJ2-2
CDR3 protein: CASSDPLATSGNYEQYF; CDR3 length: 17; V gene: TRBV6-1; J gene: TRBJ2-7
CDR3 protein: CASSYGGRSTDTQYF; CDR3 length: 15; V gene: TRBV6-5; J gene: TRBJ2-3
CDR3 protein: CASSSGTGGASYEQYF; CDR3 length: 16; V gene: TRBV5-5; J gene: TRBJ2-7
CDR3 protein: CASSFGLAGGGETQYF; CDR3 length: 16; V gene: TRBV6-6; J gene: TRBJ2-5
CDR3 protein: CASSPPTGLTGANVLTF; CDR3 length: 17; V gene: TRBV28; J gene: TRBJ2-6
CDR3 protein: CASSRGTVNEKLFF; CDR3 length: 14; V gene: TRBV7-2; J gene: TRBJ1-4
CDR3 protein: CASSPEAYGNSPLHF; CDR3 length: 15; V gene: TRBV18; J gene: TRBJ1-6
CDR3 protein: CAWRPAGMNTEAFF; CDR3 length: 14; V gene: TRBV30; J gene: TRBJ1-1
CDR3 protein: CASSIGPGGSPLHF; CDR3 length: 14; V gene: TRBV19; J gene: TRBJ1-6
CDR3 protein: CAISGGPGHQEGANVLTF; CDR3 length: 18; V gene: TRBV10-3; J gene: TRBJ2-6
CDR3 protein: CASSQERGALTDTQYF; CDR3 length: 16; V gene: TRBV4-2; J gene: TRBJ2-3
CDR3 protein: CASSPGDRGDNSPLHF; CDR3 length: 16; V gene: TRBV11-2; J gene: TRBJ1-6
CDR3 protein: CASSPAAGGPGELFF; CDR3 length: 15; V gene: TRBV4-1; J gene: TRBJ2-2
CDR3 protein: CSVEEFQGNTEAFF; CDR3 length: 14; V gene: TRBV29-1; J gene: TRBJ1-1